One sample yielded the 18 T cell receptor beta chains listed below, sequenced in a study of OX40 agonist ivuxolimab in advanced cancers. Only in-frame clones appear in the TCRdb table, and some are missing; sequencing was by immunoSEQ multiplex PCR. The repertoire holds fewer than 45,000 clones, with approximately 80% as singletons. Source: CD4+ or CD8+ T cells sorted from blood, taken in a trial of the OX40 agonist ivuxolimab. These receptors originate from an adult with an advanced solid tumor such as melanoma, head and neck, liver or kidney cancer.

This rearrangement joins TRBV4-2 to TRBJ2-5; no clear D gene. The CDR3 has 13 residues. Germline V gene lookup returns CDR1 LGHNA and CDR2 YNFKEQ. The V gene lost 3 bases and the J gene lost 5 bases, with 10 bases spanning the gap. The CDR3 region is CASSQEHLETQYF. The CDR3 DNA is TGTGCCAGCAGCCAGGAACATTTGGAGACCCAGTACTTC.

V usage is TRBV27 and J usage is TRBJ1-2; D is possibly TRBD1 (5 bases). Germline values: CDR1 MNHEY, CDR2 SMNVEV (reference sequence). The CDR3 is 14 amino acids. V shed 0 bases and J shed 3 bases, with 8 bases lying between them. The CDR3 here is CASSLSEGYYGYTF. Written as DNA, the CDR3 is TGTGCCAGCAGTTTATCAGAGGGGTACTATGGCTACACCTTC.

The genes are TRBV10-3 and TRBJ1-3, with D uncertain. Germline V gene sequence: CDR1 ENHRY, CDR2 SYGVKD. The CDR3 runs to 13 residues. The V gene lost 6 bases and the J gene lost 0 bases, with 6 bases spanning the gap. Here the CDR3 DNA reads TGTGCCATCAGACGGAGCTCTGGAAACACCATATATTTT. Translation: CAIRRSSGNTIYF.

V and J are TRBV7-6 and TRBJ1-6, with 8 positions matching TRBD1. Germline CDR1 and CDR2: SGHVS and FNYEAQ. The CDR3 runs 16 residues. Unmatched junction bases numbered 9, after V lost 1 base and J lost 10 bases. CDR3 protein: CASSLETQGAGSPLHF. CDR3 DNA: TGTGCCAGCAGCTTAGAGACCCAGGGGGCAGGCTCACCCCTCCACTTT.

The chain uses TRBV9 and TRBJ2-7, with 9 bases lining up with TRBD2. Germline V gene data show CDR1 as SGDLS and CDR2 as YYNGEE. V trimming: 10 bases; J trimming: 1 base; junction bases outside the gene matches: 12. The CDR3 extends over 15 amino acids. DNA of the CDR3: TGTGCCGGGAGGATAAGCGGGGGGTATTCCTACGAGCAGTACGTC. It encodes CAGRISGGYSYEQYV.

This chain's CDR3 is CASSRQGPSTDTQYF. CDR3 nucleotides: TGCGCCAGCAGCCGACAGGGTCCGAGCACAGATACGCAGTATTTT. The chain uses TRBV4-1 and TRBJ2-3; 7 bases line up with TRBD1. J lost 0 bases, V lost 4 bases, and 4 bases had no gene match. The CDR3 is 15 residues long. Germline V gene lookup returns CDR1 MGHRA and CDR2 YSYEKL.

This CDR3 is CASSLALGGANVLTF. The CDR3 DNA reads as TGTGCCAGCAGCTTAGCGCTGGGTGGGGCCAACGTCCTGACTTTC. The chain links TRBV7-2 to TRBJ2-6; no reliable D call. Trimming took 0 bases from V and 3 from J, leaving 6 bases between them. This CDR3 has 15 residues. The V gene's germline CDR1 is SGHTA and CDR2 FQGNSA.

The chain joins TRBV2 to TRBJ2-7; a weak D match, TRBD1 (6 bases). V was clipped by 9 bases and J by 2 bases, with 8 bases between them. The CDR3 totals 11 residues. Per the germline V gene, CDR1 is SNHLY and CDR2 is FYNNEI. DNA for the CDR3: TGTGCCAGTGGACAGACCTACGAGCAGTACGTC. This gives the protein CASGQTYEQYV.

V usage is TRBV5-1 and J usage is TRBJ1-1, with D possibly being TRBD1 (6 bases). V was pared by 10 bases and J by 1 base, with 17 bases between. This CDR3 has 14 residues. Germline V CDR1 and CDR2: SGHRS, YFSETQ. For the CDR3, the DNA is TGCGCCCTCAAGGGGGGGAAAGGGAACACTGAAGCTTTCTTT. It codes for CALKGGKGNTEAFF.

This clone appeared many times. Other DNA sequences of this sample code for an identical CDR3. CDR3 sequence: CAWSARINEKLFF. Here the CDR3 DNA reads TGTGCCTGGAGCGCCCGGATTAATGAAAAACTGTTTTTT. The rearrangement joins TRBV30 to TRBJ1-4, with D hard to call. CDR1 is GTSNPN, CDR2 SVGIG, per germline (reference sequence). Trimming left V 3 bases short and J 4 bases short, with 9 bases between. The CDR3 has 13 residues.

This sequence joins TRBV7-2 and TRBJ1-1; 9 bases are shared with TRBD1. The CDR3 is 17 amino acids. V lost 5 bases, J lost 1 base, and 11 bases stayed unmatched. Germline V gene lookup returns CDR1 SGHTA and CDR2 FQGNSA. The CDR3 DNA follows: TGTGCCAGCAGCACTCAACGGGACAGGGCCTGGAACACTGAAGCTTTCTTT. This translates into CASSTQRDRAWNTEAFF.

This clone was picked up a small number of times. The chain recombines TRBV14 with TRBJ1-2; D is unclear. Trimming took 2 bases from V and 5 from J, leaving 9 bases between them. This CDR3 is built from 13 residues. Germline CDR1 is SGHDN and CDR2 is FVKESK. The CDR3 nucleotides are TGTGCCAGCAGCCAATTCGGGTATTATGGCTACACCTTC. It yields the protein CASSQFGYYGYTF.

This clone was detected only once. The chain combines TRBV4-2 with TRBJ1-3; a possible D gene is TRBD1 (5 bases). Trimming took off 0 bases at V and 0 bases at J, with 12 bases between the two ends. Germline V lookup: CDR1 LGHNA, CDR2 YNFKEQ. This CDR3 is built from 17 residues. This chain's CDR3 is CASSQDGASASGNTIYF. The CDR3 DNA reads as TGTGCCAGCAGCCAAGATGGGGCCAGCGCCTCTGGAAACACCATATATTTT.

The V call is TRBV6-1, the J call TRBJ1-3, with TRBD1 as a possible D gene (6 bases). Trimming removed 2 bases at V and 8 bases at J, with 19 bases between. The CDR3 length is 16 residues. The V gene's germline CDR1 is MNHNS and CDR2 SASEGT. This CDR3 reads CASSEIRGLTADTIYF. In nucleotides, the CDR3 is TGTGCCAGCAGTGAAATCAGGGGCTTGACGGCGGACACCATATATTTT.

This clone was seen a handful of times. This chain uses TRBV6-5 with TRBJ2-7, with D perhaps TRBD2 (6 bases). Between the trimmed V and J ends, which lost 6 bases and 0 bases, there was a span of 15 bases. Looked up from germline, CDR1 is MNHEY and CDR2 is SVGAGI. The CDR3 is 15 residues long. The CDR3: CASSGPGLRSYEQYF. As DNA, the CDR3 is TGTGCCAGCAGCGGTCCGGGACTGCGCTCCTACGAGCAGTACTTC.

This rearrangement joins TRBV28 to TRBJ1-5; 9 nucleotides line up with TRBD1. The ends lost 5 bases at V and 2 bases at J; junction bases unmatched: 13. The CDR3 is 18 residues long. The V gene's germline CDR1 is MDHEN and CDR2 SYDVKM. In DNA form, the CDR3 reads TGTGCCAGCAGTGATCCGGGACAGGGAATGAAGGGCAATCAGCCCCAGCATTTT. It specifies CASSDPGQGMKGNQPQHF.

The chain is built from TRBV6-5 and TRBJ1-6, with D possibly being TRBD1 (5 bases). V lost 5 bases, J lost 14 bases, and 16 bases lay in between. The CDR3 consists of 13 residues. Germline V CDR1 and CDR2: MNHEY, SVGAGI. Here the CDR3 reads CASSELSSGSLHF. In nucleotides, the CDR3 is TGTGCCAGCAGTGAACTCTCCTCAGGGTCCCTCCACTTT.

As for this clone: The sample holds other DNA sequences that translate to the same CDR3. The chain links TRBV10-3 to TRBJ1-5; 9 nucleotides match TRBD1. Losses at the gene ends were 6 bases for V and 1 base for J; bases not matched to a gene: 4. Per the germline V gene, CDR1 is ENHRY and CDR2 is SYGVKD. This CDR3 spans 15 amino acids. The CDR3 nucleotides read TGTGCCATCAGCACGGGACAGGGAAGCAATCAGCCCCAGCATTTT. This codes for CAISTGQGSNQPQHF.